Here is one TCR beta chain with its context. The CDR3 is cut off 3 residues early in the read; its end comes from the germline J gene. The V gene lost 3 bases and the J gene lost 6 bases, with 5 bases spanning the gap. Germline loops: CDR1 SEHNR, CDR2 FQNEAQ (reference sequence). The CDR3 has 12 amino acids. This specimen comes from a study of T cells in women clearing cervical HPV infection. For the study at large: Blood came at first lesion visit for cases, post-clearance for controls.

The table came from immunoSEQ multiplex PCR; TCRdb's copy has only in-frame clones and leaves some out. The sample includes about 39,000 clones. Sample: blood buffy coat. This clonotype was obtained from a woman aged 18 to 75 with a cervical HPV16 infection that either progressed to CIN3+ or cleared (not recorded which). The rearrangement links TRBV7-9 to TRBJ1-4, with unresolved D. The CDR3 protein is CASSLSDEKLFF. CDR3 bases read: TGTGCCAGCAGCTTGTCGGATGAAAAA.